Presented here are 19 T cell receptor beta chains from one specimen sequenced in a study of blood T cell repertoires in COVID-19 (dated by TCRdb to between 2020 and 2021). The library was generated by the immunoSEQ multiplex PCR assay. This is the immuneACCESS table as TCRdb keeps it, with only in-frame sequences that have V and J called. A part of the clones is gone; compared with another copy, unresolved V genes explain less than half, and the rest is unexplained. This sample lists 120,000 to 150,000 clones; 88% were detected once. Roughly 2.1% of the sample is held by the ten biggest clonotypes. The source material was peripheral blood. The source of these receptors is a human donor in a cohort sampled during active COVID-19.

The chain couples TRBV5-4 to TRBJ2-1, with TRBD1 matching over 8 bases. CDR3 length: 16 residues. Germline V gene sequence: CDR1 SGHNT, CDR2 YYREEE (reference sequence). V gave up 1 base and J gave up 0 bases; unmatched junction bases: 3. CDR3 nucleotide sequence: TGTGCCAGCAGCTTGAAAACAGGGGGCTCCTACAATGAGCAGTTCTTC. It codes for CASSLKTGGSYNEQFF.

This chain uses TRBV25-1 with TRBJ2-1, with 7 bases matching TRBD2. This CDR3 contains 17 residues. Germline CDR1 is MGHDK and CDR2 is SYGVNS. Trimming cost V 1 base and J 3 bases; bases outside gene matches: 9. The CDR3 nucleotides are TGTGCCAGCAGTGAATTCGGCGGGAGAAAACACTACAATGAGCAGTTCTTC. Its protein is CASSEFGGRKHYNEQFF.

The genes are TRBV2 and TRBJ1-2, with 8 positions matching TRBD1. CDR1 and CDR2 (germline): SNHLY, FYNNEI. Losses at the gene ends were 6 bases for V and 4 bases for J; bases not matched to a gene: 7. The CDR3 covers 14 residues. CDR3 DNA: TGTGCCAGCAGCCCACAGGGGGTGCTCTATGGCTACACCTTC. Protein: CASSPQGVLYGYTF.

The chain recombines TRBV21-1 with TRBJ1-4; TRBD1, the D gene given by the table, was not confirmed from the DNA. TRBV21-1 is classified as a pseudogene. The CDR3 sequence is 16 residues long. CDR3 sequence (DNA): TGTGCCAGCAGCAAAAGGAATCGGAGGACAGCAGAAAAACTGTTTTTT. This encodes CASSKRNRRTAEKLFF.

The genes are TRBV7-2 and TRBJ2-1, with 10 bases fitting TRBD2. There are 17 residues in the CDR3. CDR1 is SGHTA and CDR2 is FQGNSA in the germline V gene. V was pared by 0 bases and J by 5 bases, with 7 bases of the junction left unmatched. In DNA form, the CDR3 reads TGTGCCAGCAGCTTAGCGAGTACTAGCGGGACGGACAATGAGCAGTTCTTC. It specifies CASSLASTSGTDNEQFF.

The DNA for the CDR3 is TGTGCCAGCAGTTACAGCCTTGGTGCGGATACGCAGTATTTT. Its translation is CASSYSLGADTQYF. The chain recombines TRBV6-2 or TRBV6-3 with TRBJ2-3; D call uncertain. The germline V and J ends were trimmed by 2 bases and 6 bases, with 12 bases remaining between them. Per the germline V gene, CDR1 is MNHEY and CDR2 is SVGEGT. The CDR3 contains 14 residues.

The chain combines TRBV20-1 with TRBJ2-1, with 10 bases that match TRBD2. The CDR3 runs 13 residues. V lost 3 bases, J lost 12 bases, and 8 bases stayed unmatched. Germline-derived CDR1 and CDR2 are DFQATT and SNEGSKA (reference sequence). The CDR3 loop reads CSASIVAGGRQFF. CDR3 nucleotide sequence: TGCAGTGCTAGTATTGTAGCGGGGGGCCGGCAGTTCTTC.

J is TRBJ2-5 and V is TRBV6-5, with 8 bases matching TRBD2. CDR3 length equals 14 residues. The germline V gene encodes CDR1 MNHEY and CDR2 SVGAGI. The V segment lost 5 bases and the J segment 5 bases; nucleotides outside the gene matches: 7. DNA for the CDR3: TGTGCCAGCAGTATCCGGGGGGGCGGGGAGACCCAGTACTTC. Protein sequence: CASSIRGGGETQYF.

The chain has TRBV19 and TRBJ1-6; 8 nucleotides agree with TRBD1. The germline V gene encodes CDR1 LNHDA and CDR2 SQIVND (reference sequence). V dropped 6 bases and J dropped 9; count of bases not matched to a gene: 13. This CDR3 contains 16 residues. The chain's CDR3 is CASSSFAGQGGSPLHF. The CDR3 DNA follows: TGTGCCAGTAGCTCATTCGCCGGACAGGGAGGTTCACCCCTCCACTTT.

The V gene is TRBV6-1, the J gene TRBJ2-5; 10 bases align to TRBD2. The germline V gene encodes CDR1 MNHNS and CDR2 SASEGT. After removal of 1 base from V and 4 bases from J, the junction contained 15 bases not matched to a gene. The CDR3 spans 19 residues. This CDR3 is CASSEDKISGGALRETQYF. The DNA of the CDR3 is TGTGCCAGCAGTGAAGATAAGATCAGCGGGGGGGCCCTCCGAGAGACCCAGTACTTC.

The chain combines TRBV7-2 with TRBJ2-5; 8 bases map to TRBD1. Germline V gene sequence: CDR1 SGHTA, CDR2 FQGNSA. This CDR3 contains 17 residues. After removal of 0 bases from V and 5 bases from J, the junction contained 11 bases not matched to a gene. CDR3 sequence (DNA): TGTGCCAGCAGCTTAGCCCGGACAGGGACCCCAAGGGAGACCCAGTACTTC. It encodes CASSLARTGTPRETQYF.

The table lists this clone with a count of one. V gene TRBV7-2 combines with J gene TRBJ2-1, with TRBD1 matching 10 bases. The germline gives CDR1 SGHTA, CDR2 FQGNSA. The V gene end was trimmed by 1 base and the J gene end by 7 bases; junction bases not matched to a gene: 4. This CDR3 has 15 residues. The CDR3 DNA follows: TGTGCCAGCAGCTTAGGACAGGGGGCGCGTAATGAGCAGTTCTTC. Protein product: CASSLGQGARNEQFF.

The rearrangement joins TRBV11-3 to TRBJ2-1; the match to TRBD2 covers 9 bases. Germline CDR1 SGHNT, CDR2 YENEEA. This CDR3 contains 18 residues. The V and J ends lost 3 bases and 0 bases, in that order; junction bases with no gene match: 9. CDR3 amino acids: CASSLGSGRGSSYNEQFF. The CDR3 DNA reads TGTGCCAGCAGCTTGGGTAGCGGGAGAGGGAGCTCCTACAATGAGCAGTTCTTC.

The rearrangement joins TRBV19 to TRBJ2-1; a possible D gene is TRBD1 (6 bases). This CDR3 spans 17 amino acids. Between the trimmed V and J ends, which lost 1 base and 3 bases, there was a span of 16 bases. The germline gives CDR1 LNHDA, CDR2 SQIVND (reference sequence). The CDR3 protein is CASSIGPPGQNYNEQFF. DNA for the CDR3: TGTGCCAGTAGTATAGGTCCCCCCGGACAGAACTACAATGAGCAGTTCTTC.

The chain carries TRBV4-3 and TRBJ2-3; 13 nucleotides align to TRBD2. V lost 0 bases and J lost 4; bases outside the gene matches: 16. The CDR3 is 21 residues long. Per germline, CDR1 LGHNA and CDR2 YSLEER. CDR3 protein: CASSQDLTLAGGTLLPDTQYF. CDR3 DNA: TGCGCCAGCAGCCAAGATCTTACACTAGCGGGGGGGACCCTGTTACCAGATACGCAGTATTTT.

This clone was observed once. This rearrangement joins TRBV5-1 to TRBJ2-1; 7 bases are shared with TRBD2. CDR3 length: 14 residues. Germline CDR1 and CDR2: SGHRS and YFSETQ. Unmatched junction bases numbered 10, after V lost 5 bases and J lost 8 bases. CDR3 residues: CASRRRESGDEQFF. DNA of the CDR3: TGCGCCAGCAGAAGGCGGGAGTCGGGCGATGAGCAGTTCTTC.

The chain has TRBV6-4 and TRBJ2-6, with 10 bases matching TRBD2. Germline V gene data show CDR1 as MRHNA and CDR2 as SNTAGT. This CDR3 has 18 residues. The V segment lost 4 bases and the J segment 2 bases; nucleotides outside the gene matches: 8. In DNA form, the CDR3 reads TGTGCCAGCAGTGCCGTCCTAGCGGGAGAAGCTGGGGCCAACGTCCTGACTTTC. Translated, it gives CASSAVLAGEAGANVLTF.

The CDR3 loop reads CASSLESKRRETQYF. CDR3 bases: TGTGCCAGCAGCTTAGAGTCTAAGCGAAGAGAGACCCAGTACTTC. The rearrangement uses TRBV7-2 and TRBJ2-5; D is unresolved. The CDR3 has 15 residues. The V end lost 1 base, the J end lost 4 bases, and 13 bases lay between the germline ends. Looked up from germline, CDR1 is SGHTA and CDR2 is FQGNSA.

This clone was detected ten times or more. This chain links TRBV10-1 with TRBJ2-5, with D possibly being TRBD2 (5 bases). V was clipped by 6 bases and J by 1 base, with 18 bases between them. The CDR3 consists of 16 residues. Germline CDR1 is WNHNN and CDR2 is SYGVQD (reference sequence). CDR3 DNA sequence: TGCGCCAGCAGCCCTAAGACGCGACTATTCCAAGAGACCCAGTACTTC. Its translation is CASSPKTRLFQETQYF.